These T cell receptor beta chains were read from a single sample in a study of T-cell memory formation after mild COVID-19. From the 5' RACE reads, TCRdb called clonotypes with MiXCR, one entry per CDR3 protein. The table includes roughly 620,000 distinct CDR3 sequences, around 17% detected once. Sequenced input: PBMCs or a T cell subset sorted from them (not recorded which). These receptors all come from an adult woman who had mild COVID-19 (a few samples of this study predate the infection). Cell type and time point are not known. Each CDR3 is given with its conserved first and last residue. A D gene is named only where the DNA matches it firmly. Only part of the rows carry a size: once, few, many, or a class if the clone is expanded.

clone size | J gene | V gene | D gene | CDR3 DNA | CDR3 protein
. | TRBJ1-1 | TRBV6-1 | . | TGTGCCAGCAGTGAAGTCGGCAACACTGAAGCTTTCTTT | CASSEVGNTEAFF
few | TRBJ2-5 | TRBV30 | TRBD2 | TGTGCCTGGAGCCCGGGGGGGCGCAACCAAGAGACCCAGTACTTC | CAWSPGGRNQETQYF
. | TRBJ2-2 | TRBV6-2/TRBV6-3 | . | TGTGCCAGCAGTTACCGGAGTCCCGGGGAGCTGTTTTTT | CASSYRSPGELFF
. | TRBJ2-7 | TRBV19 | . | TGTGCCAGTAGTATGTTCGGAGAAGGGCCGGGAATCCGTGCCTACGAGCAGTACTTC | CASSMFGEGPGIRAYEQYF
few | TRBJ2-3 | TRBV20-1 | . | TGCAGTGCCCCCATAGCCCGGGGGACAGATACGCAGTATTTT | CSAPIARGTDTQYF
. | TRBJ1-5 | TRBV5-6 | . | TGTGCCAGCAGCTTGAGGTCCTATAGCAATCAGCCCCAGCATTTT | CASSLRSYSNQPQHF
. | TRBJ1-2 | TRBV30 | . | TGTGCCTGGACCGTGGCGCGGGGGACGGGCTACACCTTC | CAWTVARGTGYTF
. | TRBJ1-2 | TRBV5-1 | . | TGCGCCAGCAGCCAGCGAGCAGACAACTATGGCTACACCTTC | CASSQRADNYGYTF
. | TRBJ2-1 | TRBV20-1 | . | TGCAGTGCTAGAGACGTACTAGCCCACTACAATGAGCAGTTCTTC | CSARDVLAHYNEQFF
. | TRBJ2-7 | TRBV29-1 | TRBD2 | TGCAGCGTTCGACTAGCGGGAGAAAGAAAGCAGTACTTC | CSVRLAGERKQYF
. | TRBJ2-7 | TRBV4-3 | TRBD2 | TGCGCCAGCAGCCAAGAAGGGGTAGGACTAGCGGGTACCTACGAGCAGTACTTC | CASSQEGVGLAGTYEQYF
few | TRBJ2-5 | TRBV24-1 | . | TGTGCCACCAGTGATAGACGCAGGGGAGTTGAGACCCAGTACTTC | CATSDRRRGVETQYF
few | TRBJ1-1 | TRBV10-3 | . | TGTGCCATCAGTGAAGGCAGCAGGGTGAACACTGAAGCTTTCTTT | CAISEGSRVNTEAFF
. | TRBJ2-7 | TRBV7-8 | TRBD1 | TGTGCCAGCAGCCCGAGGGACAGGGGAGGAGAGCAGTACTTC | CASSPRDRGGEQYF
. | TRBJ1-1 | TRBV19 | TRBD1 | TGTGCCAGTAGTAGTATTCGGGACAGGAACACTGAAGCTTTCTTT | CASSSIRDRNTEAFF
few | TRBJ1-1 | TRBV19 | . | TGTGCCAGTAGTAGCCGGGACGGTGACACTGAAGCTTTCTTT | CASSSRDGDTEAFF
. | TRBJ1-1 | TRBV10-3 | . | TGTGCCATCAGTGAGTCTTGGCAGGGTAGGAACACTGAAGCTTTCTTT | CAISESWQGRNTEAFF
few | TRBJ2-1 | TRBV20-1 | . | TGCAGTGCTAGAGATGTGAATGAGCAGTTCTTC | CSARDVNEQFF
few | TRBJ2-6 | TRBV6-6 | . | TGTGCCAGCAGTTACCAAAAGCGGGCTGGGGCCAACGTCCTGACTTTC | CASSYQKRAGANVLTF
few | TRBJ2-7 | TRBV5-4 | TRBD2 | TGTGCCAGCAGCCCGGGACTAGCGGGAGCGATTAACTCCGACGAGCAGTACTTC | CASSPGLAGAINSDEQYF